Listed here are 18 T cell receptor beta chains from one sample, sequenced in a study of T cells in Graves' hyperthyroidism and ophthalmopathy. The CDR3 regions of TCR beta were amplified from RNA transcripts. During a first-round RT-PCR of the TCR CDR3, the HTBI primer set was used. MiXCR was run by TCRdb on the multiplex PCR reads, yielding one entry per CDR3 protein. Of 600,000 to 850,000 distinct CDR3 sequences listed, over 15% are singletons. The specimen sequenced was blood. The receptor set was obtained from a woman aged 45-60 years with Graves' hyperthyroidism that later progressed to Graves' ophthalmopathy.

This clonotype has a count of ten or more. The chain recombines TRBV12-3 or TRBV12-4 with TRBJ2-1, with 7 bases identical to TRBD1. V shed 5 bases, J shed 3 bases, and the junction held 7 bases outside the gene matches. The CDR3 consists of 15 residues. The CDR3 here is CASSHSQGRYNEQFF. The CDR3 DNA follows: TGTGCCAGCAGTCACTCACAGGGGCGCTACAATGAGCAGTTCTTC.

The rearrangement uses TRBV5-6 and TRBJ2-3; D ambiguous. Germline V gene sequence: CDR1 SGHDT, CDR2 YYEEEE. V was trimmed by 3 bases and J by 0 bases, leaving 11 bases between them. CDR3 length: 15 amino acids. The CDR3 nucleotides are TGTGCCAGCAGCTCGACTGACTGGAGCACAGATACGCAGTATTTT. This translates into CASSSTDWSTDTQYF.

The DNA for the CDR3 is TGTGCCAGTAGTATTGTTGGGACAGGGGATGCCACTGAAGCTTTCTTT. Amino acids: CASSIVGTGDATEAFF. The V and J genes are TRBV19 and TRBJ1-1; TRBD1 agrees at 10 bases. The V gene's germline CDR1 is LNHDA and CDR2 SQIVND (reference sequence). The CDR3 length is 16 residues. V dropped 3 bases and J dropped 4; count of bases not matched to a gene: 8.

This clonotype was picked up many times. The CDR3 nucleotides read TGTGCCAGCAATGCAGGGACAGGGGGCTACGAGCAGTACTTC. Its protein product is CASNAGTGGYEQYF. The rearrangement joins TRBV2 to TRBJ2-7; 11 nucleotides line up with TRBD1. This CDR3 spans 14 amino acids. V shed 7 bases, J shed 3 bases, and the junction held 5 bases outside the gene matches. Germline assignment: CDR1 SNHLY and CDR2 FYNNEI.

This clonotype was detected a few times. The chain carries TRBV9 and TRBJ2-5, with TRBD1 identical over 7 bases. The V and J ends lost 3 bases and 5 bases, in that order; junction bases with no gene match: 7. This CDR3 has 14 amino acids. Per the germline V gene, CDR1 is SGDLS and CDR2 is YYNGEE. In DNA, the CDR3 is TGTGCCAGCAGCGCGGGACAGCCTGGGGAGACCCAGTACTTC. It encodes CASSAGQPGETQYF.

This clonotype was observed at least ten times. This chain joins TRBV2 and TRBJ1-5; TRBD1 is a possible D gene (5 bases). The CDR3 is 15 residues long. Deletions cut 8 bases from V and 8 bases from J, with 22 bases between. Germline V gene sequence: CDR1 SNHLY, CDR2 FYNNEI. The CDR3 region has the DNA TGTGCCAGCGTTGGGGGACGTGAGGCGGGGGAGCCCCAGCATTTT. Its protein is CASVGGREAGEPQHF.

This rearrangement joins TRBV5-4 to TRBJ2-3, with D possibly TRBD2 on 8 matching bases. V shed 0 bases and J shed 6 bases, with 23 bases lying between them. Germline lookup yields CDR1 SGHNT and CDR2 YYREEE (reference sequence). The CDR3 runs to 18 residues. The CDR3 spells CASSLAGLTGGTVDTQYF. The CDR3, as DNA: TGTGCCAGCAGCTTGGCCGGATTGACGGGGGGGACAGTCGATACGCAGTATTTT.

This chain links TRBV10-1 with TRBJ2-1; a possible D gene is TRBD1 (5 bases). The CDR3 covers 19 residues. V gave up 0 bases and J gave up 1 base, with 19 bases separating them. Per germline, CDR1 WNHNN and CDR2 SYGVQD (reference sequence). CDR3 protein: CASSESGPRTLWSYNEQFF. In nucleotides, the CDR3 is TGCGCCAGCAGTGAGTCGGGGCCCCGGACCCTTTGGTCCTACAATGAGCAGTTCTTC.

This clonotype has only a few counts. V gene TRBV9 combines with J gene TRBJ1-3; D gene uncertain. The CDR3 consists of 18 residues. Trimming took 0 bases from V and 0 from J, leaving 16 bases between them. Germline V CDR1 and CDR2: SGDLS, YYNGEE. DNA of the CDR3: TGTGCCAGCAGCGTAGCTCTCCCAGAAACTTACTCTGGAAACACCATATATTTT. Protein sequence: CASSVALPETYSGNTIYF.

This clonotype was observed a few times. The DNA of the CDR3 is TGTGCCAGCAGGACGCTACGATATCAAGAGACCCAGTACTTC. Its translation: CASRTLRYQETQYF. The V call is TRBV27, the J call TRBJ2-5; D ambiguous. The V end was cut by 6 bases, the J end by 2 bases, with 13 bases between. Germline V CDR1 and CDR2: MNHEY, SMNVEV (reference sequence). This CDR3 spans 14 amino acids.

This clonotype was seen more than once but under ten times. The V and J genes are TRBV7-6 and TRBJ1-2; 7 bases are a match to TRBD1. Germline values: CDR1 SGHVS, CDR2 FNYEAQ. V dropped 2 bases and J dropped 6; count of bases not matched to a gene: 6. This CDR3 contains 14 residues. DNA for the CDR3: TGTGCCAGCAGCTTACTTACAGGGGCCCATGGCTACACCTTC. It is translated as CASSLLTGAHGYTF.

This clonotype has ten or more counts. The chain has TRBV7-8 and TRBJ2-2; perhaps TRBD2 as D (5 bases). V was trimmed by 3 bases and J by 3 bases, leaving 14 bases between them. The germline V gene has CDR1 SGHVS and CDR2 FQNEAQ. The CDR3 is 16 residues long. CDR3 region: CASSLASGFDTGELFF. CDR3 DNA sequence: TGTGCCAGCAGCTTGGCTTCGGGGTTTGACACCGGGGAGCTGTTTTTT.

Details on this clonotype: Compared with germline, one end of the junction differs, possibly owing to a read error. The chain links TRBV4-2 to TRBJ1-1, with TRBD1 as a possible D gene (5 bases). Germline V gene sequence: CDR1 LGHNA, CDR2 YNFKEQ. CDR3 length equals 18 residues. This CDR3 reads CASSQRPGWGAMNTGAFF. The DNA for the CDR3 is TGTGCCAGCAGCCAGCGCCCAGGTTGGGGCGCCATGAACACTGGAGCTTTCTTT.

The chain uses TRBV20-1 and TRBJ1-6; 8 bases agree with TRBD1. Germline assignment: CDR1 DFQATT and CDR2 SNEGSKA (reference sequence). The CDR3 is 15 amino acids. Trimming removed 6 bases from V and 3 bases from J; junction bases left unmatched: 7. CDR3 in amino acids: CSARTGINYNSPLHF. The CDR3 DNA follows: TGCAGTGCAAGGACAGGGATTAACTATAATTCACCCCTCCACTTT.

This clonotype occurred a few times. The V call is TRBV5-5, the J call TRBJ2-7; 7 bases match TRBD2. The CDR3 is 14 amino acids. CDR1 is SGHKS and CDR2 is YYEKEE in the germline V gene (reference sequence). V lost 5 bases to trimming and J lost 2 bases; unmatched junction nucleotides: 7. The CDR3 reads CASSDWGGAYEQYF. CDR3 coding DNA: TGTGCCAGCAGTGACTGGGGGGGTGCCTACGAGCAGTACTTC.

This clonotype was seen at least ten times. The J gene is TRBJ2-3, the V gene TRBV20-1; 15 bases align to TRBD2. The germline V gene has CDR1 DFQATT and CDR2 SNEGSKA (reference sequence). The CDR3 has 16 amino acids. With V trimmed by 5 bases and J by 0 bases, 3 bases remained unmatched. The CDR3 sequence is CSAGTSGGPSTDTQYF. The CDR3 bases are TGCAGTGCTGGGACTAGCGGGGGGCCTAGCACAGATACGCAGTATTTT.

Remarks on this clonotype: The junction shows a germline mismatch at one end, possibly a read error. The chain joins TRBV7-3 to TRBJ2-1; D is unresolved. Germline loops: CDR1 SGHTA, CDR2 FQGTGA. This CDR3 has 15 amino acids. The CDR3 bases are TGTGCCAGCAGCTTAGGCCTCGGAATCTACAATGAGCAGCTCTTC. Its protein is CASSLGLGIYNEQLF.

In its sample, this clonotype was seen once. Being one base from a much bigger clone, this may be a read error. The CDR3 sequence: CASSSRKGIMNIEAFF. CDR3 DNA: TGTGCCAGCAGTTCCAGGAAGGGCATAATGAACATTGAAGCTTTCTTT. The J gene is TRBJ1-1, the V gene TRBV6-2 or TRBV6-3; D remains ambiguous. Germline CDR1 is MNHEY and CDR2 is SVGEGT. The CDR3 runs 16 residues.